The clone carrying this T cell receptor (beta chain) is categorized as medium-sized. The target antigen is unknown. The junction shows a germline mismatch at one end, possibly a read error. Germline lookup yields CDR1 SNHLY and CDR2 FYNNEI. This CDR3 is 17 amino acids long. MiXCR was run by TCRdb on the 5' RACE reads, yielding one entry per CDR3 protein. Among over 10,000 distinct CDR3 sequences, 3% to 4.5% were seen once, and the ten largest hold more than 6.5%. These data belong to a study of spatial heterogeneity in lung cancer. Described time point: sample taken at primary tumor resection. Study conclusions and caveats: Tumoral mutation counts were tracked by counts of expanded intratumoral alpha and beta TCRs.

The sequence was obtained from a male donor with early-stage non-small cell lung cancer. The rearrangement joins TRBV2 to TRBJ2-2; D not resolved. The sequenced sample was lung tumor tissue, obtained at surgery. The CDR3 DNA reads TGTGCCAGCAGGGAAGGAAGAGCTCCCTTAAACACCGGGGAGCTGTTTTTT. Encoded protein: CASREGRAPLNTGELFF.